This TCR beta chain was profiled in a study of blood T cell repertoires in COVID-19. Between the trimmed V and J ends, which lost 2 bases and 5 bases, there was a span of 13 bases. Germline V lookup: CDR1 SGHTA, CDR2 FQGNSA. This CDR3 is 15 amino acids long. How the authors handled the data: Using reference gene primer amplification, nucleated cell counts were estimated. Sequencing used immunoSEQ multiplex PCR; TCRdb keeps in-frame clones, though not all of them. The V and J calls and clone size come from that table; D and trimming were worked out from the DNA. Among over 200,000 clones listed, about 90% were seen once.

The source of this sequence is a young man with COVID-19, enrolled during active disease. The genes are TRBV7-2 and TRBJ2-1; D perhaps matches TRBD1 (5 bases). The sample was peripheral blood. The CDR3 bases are TGTGCCAGCAGCTTACTGGGGCAGGAGCACAATGAGCAGTTCTTC. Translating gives CASSLLGQEHNEQFF.